Shown below are 4 T cell receptor beta chains from a single sample sequenced in a study of T cells after yellow fever vaccination. TCRdb reprocessed the 5' RACE reads with MiXCR, giving one entry per CDR3 protein. The sample has about 120,000 distinct CDR3 sequences, 8% to 9.5% seen once. Source: CD8+ T cells sorted from PBMCs, taken 45 days after the yellow fever booster vaccination. The receptor set was obtained from a man younger than 40 who received the YFV17D yellow fever vaccine.

The CDR3 region has the DNA TGTGCCAGCAGCCATGGAGCGGGGAGTAAACCCAATGAGCAGTTCTTC. This encodes CASSHGAGSKPNEQFF. This chain uses TRBV7-3 with TRBJ2-1; 7 bases line up with TRBD2. The ends lost 5 bases at V and 6 bases at J; junction bases unmatched: 13. This CDR3 contains 16 residues. The germline V gene encodes CDR1 SGHTA and CDR2 FQGTGA.

The table lists this clonotype with many counts. V usage is TRBV29-1 and J usage is TRBJ2-1, with D possibly TRBD2 on 6 matching bases. CDR1 is SQVTM and CDR2 is ANQGSEA in the germline V gene. Trimming took 7 bases from V and 4 from J, leaving 11 bases between them. This CDR3 spans 12 amino acids. CDR3 in DNA: TGCAGCGACCCGGCGGGATACAATGAGCAGTTCTTC. The encoded protein is CSDPAGYNEQFF.

The table lists this clonotype with many counts. The rearrangement uses TRBV29-1 and TRBJ2-7; 11 nucleotides agree with TRBD2. Germline CDR1 and CDR2: SQVTM and ANQGSEA. V gave up 4 bases and J gave up 3 bases; unmatched junction bases: 8. The length of the CDR3 is 15 residues. Here the CDR3 reads CSVALSLAGVYEQYF. CDR3 DNA sequence: TGCAGCGTTGCATTATCACTAGCGGGAGTCTACGAGCAGTACTTC.

The chain couples TRBV19 to TRBJ2-7; TRBD1 agrees at 7 bases. Germline V gene sequence: CDR1 LNHDA, CDR2 SQIVND (reference sequence). The CDR3 spans 12 residues. Germline trimming cut 9 bases from V and 5 bases from J; bases unmatched to any gene: 7. In DNA form, the CDR3 reads TGTGCCAGCCGGGACAGAGGGGACGAGCAGTACTTC. It specifies CASRDRGDEQYF.